The rows below give T cell receptor beta chains drawn from one sample of a study of regulatory T cells in long-lasting Graves disease. Via MiXCR, TCRdb re-called the multiplex PCR reads, giving one row per CDR3 protein. This table has 200,000 to 250,000 distinct CDR3 sequences, approximately 19% appearing once. These data were also reused for a study on T cells in Graves' hyperthyroidism and ophthalmopathy.

The sample in question was peripheral blood mononuclear cells (PBMCs), obtained at new diagnosis, from a patient treated with antithyroid drugs. The source is a woman in her twenties or thirties with Graves disease. Both conserved end residues are part of each CDR3. Fields, in order: D gene, J gene, V gene, clone size, CDR3 DNA, CDR3 protein. D genes are given only for firm matches. Only part of the rows carry a size: once, few, many, or a class if the clone is expanded.

>TRBD2|TRBJ2-3|TRBV2|NA
TGTGCCAGCAGGGGACTAGCGGTCACAGATACGCAGTATTTT
CASRGLAVTDTQYF
>NA|TRBJ2-2|TRBV4-1|NA
TGCGCCACCAGCCGAGCTAGCCTCCTGGGCGGGGAGCTGTTTTTT
CATSRASLLGGELFF
>NA|TRBJ2-6|TRBV28|many
TGTGCCAGCAGTTTTGTGGGTTCAGGGGCCAACGTCCTGACTTTC
CASSFVGSGANVLTF
>TRBD1|TRBJ2-3|TRBV9|many
TGTGCCAGCAGTCGTTTTCCGGGACAGGGGAAAGATACGCAGTATTTT
CASSRFPGQGKDTQYF
>NA|TRBJ2-3|TRBV11-2|NA
TGTGCCAGCAGCTTAGTCTTTTTTGTGAGAGGCGCAGATACGCAGTATTTT
CASSLVFFVRGADTQYF
>TRBD2|TRBJ2-7|TRBV2|NA
TGTGCCAGCATTGGACTAGCGGAGCAGTACTTC
CASIGLAEQYF
>TRBD2|TRBJ2-3|TRBV14|NA
TGTGCCAGCAGCCAAGAGAGACTAGCGGGAGGGCTGGCAGATACGCAGTATTTT
CASSQERLAGGLADTQYF
>TRBD2|TRBJ2-3|TRBV5-1|many
TGCGCCAGCAGTTTTAGCGGGGCATTGACAGATACGCAGTATTTT
CASSFSGALTDTQYF
>NA|TRBJ2-3|TRBV6-1|NA
TGTGCCAGCAGGGCAGGGACCACAGATACGCAGTATTTT
CASRAGTTDTQYF
>NA|TRBJ1-5|TRBV20-1|NA
TGCAGTGCTAGTCAGCTCTATAGCAATCAGCCCCAGCATTTT
CSASQLYSNQPQHF
>TRBD2|TRBJ2-7|TRBV19|many
TGTGCCAGTAGTCCCACCGGGAGGGCCCCCTACGAGCAGTACTTC
CASSPTGRAPYEQYF
>NA|TRBJ1-2|TRBV27|many
TGTGCCAGCCCGTTAATCCTATTCCCTTGGACAGCAATGGGCTACACCTTC
CASPLILFPWTAMGYTF
>NA|TRBJ2-7|TRBV11-1|NA
TGTGCCAGCAGCCCCGGGACCTCGGACGAGCAGTACTTC
CASSPGTSDEQYF
>NA|TRBJ2-5|TRBV14|many
TGTGCCAGCAGCCAAGTTCGGGGCTGGGAGACCCAGTACTTC
CASSQVRGWETQYF
>TRBD2|TRBJ2-1|TRBV6-1|NA
TGTGCCAGCAGCCCCCGAGTCGGGGGGGAGAATGAGCAGTTCTTC
CASSPRVGGENEQFF
>NA|TRBJ2-5|TRBV7-7|few
TGTGCTAGCAGCTTAGGCGGCCTTATCCAAGAGACCCAGTACTTC
CASSLGGLIQETQYF
>NA|TRBJ2-2|TRBV11-2|many
TGTGCCAGCAGCGTGGTTCTGAGGTACACCGGGGAGCTGTTTTTT
CASSVVLRYTGELFF
>NA|TRBJ2-3|TRBV4-1|many
TGCGCCAGCAGCCAAGTAATTCCCCGAGATACGCAGTATTTT
CASSQVIPRDTQYF
>NA|TRBJ2-3|TRBV9|many
TGTGCCAGCAGCCCGAGCCCCACCTTGGACACAGATACGCAGTATTTT
CASSPSPTLDTDTQYF
>NA|TRBJ1-5|TRBV12-3/TRBV12-4|NA
TGTGCCAGCAGTTTGTGGGGAGCGCAGCCCCAGCATTTT
CASSLWGAQPQHF
>TRBD2|TRBJ2-3|TRBV20-1|few
TGCAGTGCTAGAGATCTAGCGGGGCTTAGCACAGATACGCAGTATTTT
CSARDLAGLSTDTQYF
>TRBD1|TRBJ1-2|TRBV4-2|few
TGTGCCAGCAGCTCAAGACAGGGCTATGGCTACACCTTC
CASSSRQGYGYTF
>NA|TRBJ2-4|TRBV2|NA
TGTGCCGGCATGGCGATCTTGAGCTTGCCCCAAGCCAAAAACATTCAGTACTTC
CAGMAILSLPQAKNIQYF
>NA|TRBJ2-7|TRBV27|NA
TGTGCCAGCAGTCCGACTACAGCGGAGAGGGGCTACGAGCAGTACTTC
CASSPTTAERGYEQYF
>TRBD1|TRBJ2-3|TRBV6-2/TRBV6-3|NA
TGTGCCAGCAGGAAACCGGGACAGGGAGGCGCGCAGTATTTT
CASRKPGQGGAQYF
>TRBD1|TRBJ1-2|TRBV5-1|many
TGCGCCAGCAGCGTTGACAGGGCTGGCTACACCTTC
CASSVDRAGYTF
>NA|TRBJ1-3|TRBV30|many
TGTGCCTGGAAGGGGGTAGGCGGAAACACCATATATTTT
CAWKGVGGNTIYF
>NA|TRBJ2-3|TRBV30|many
TGTGCCTGGAGTAGGGACGGGGGAGATACGCAGTATTTT
CAWSRDGGDTQYF
>NA|TRBJ2-2|TRBV2|many
TGTGCCAGCACGAGGAACAGGGACTACACCGGGGAGCTGTTTTTT
CASTRNRDYTGELFF